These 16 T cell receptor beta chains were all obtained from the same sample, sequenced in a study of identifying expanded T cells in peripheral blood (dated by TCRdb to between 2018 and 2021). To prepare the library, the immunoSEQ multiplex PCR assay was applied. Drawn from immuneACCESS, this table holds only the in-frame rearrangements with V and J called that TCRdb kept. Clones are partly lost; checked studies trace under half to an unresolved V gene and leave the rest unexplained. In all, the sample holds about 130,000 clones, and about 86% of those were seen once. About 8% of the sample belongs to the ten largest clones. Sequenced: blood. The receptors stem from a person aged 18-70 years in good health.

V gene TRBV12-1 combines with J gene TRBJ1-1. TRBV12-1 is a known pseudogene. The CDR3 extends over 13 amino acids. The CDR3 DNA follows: TGTGCCAGCAGGTCCCAGAGGGGTCCGGGAGCTTTCTTT. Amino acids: CASRSQRGPGAFF.

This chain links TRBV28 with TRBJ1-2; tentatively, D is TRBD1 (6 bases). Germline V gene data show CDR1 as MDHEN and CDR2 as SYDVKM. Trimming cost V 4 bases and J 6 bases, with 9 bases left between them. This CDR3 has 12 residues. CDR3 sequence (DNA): TGTGCCAGCAGTTACGACAGGAATGGCTACACCTTC. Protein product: CASSYDRNGYTF.

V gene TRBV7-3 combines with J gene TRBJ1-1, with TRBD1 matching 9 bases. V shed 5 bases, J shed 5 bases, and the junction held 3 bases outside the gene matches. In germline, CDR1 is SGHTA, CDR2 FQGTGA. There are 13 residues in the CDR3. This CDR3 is CASSPGQGTEAFF. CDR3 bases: TGTGCCAGCAGCCCAGGACAGGGGACTGAAGCTTTCTTT.

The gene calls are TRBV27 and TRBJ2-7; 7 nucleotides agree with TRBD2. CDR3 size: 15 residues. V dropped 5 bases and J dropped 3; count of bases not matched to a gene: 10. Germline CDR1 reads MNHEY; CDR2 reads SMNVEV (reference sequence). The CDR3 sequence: CASSGKYGDYYEQYF. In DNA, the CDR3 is TGTGCCAGCAGTGGAAAATATGGGGACTACTACGAGCAGTACTTC.

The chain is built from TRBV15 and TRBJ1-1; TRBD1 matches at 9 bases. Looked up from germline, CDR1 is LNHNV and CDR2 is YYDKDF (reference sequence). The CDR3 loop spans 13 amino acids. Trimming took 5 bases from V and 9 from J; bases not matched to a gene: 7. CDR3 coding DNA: TGTGCCACCAGCTCGGACAGGGGCCGCCAAGCTTTCTTT. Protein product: CATSSDRGRQAFF. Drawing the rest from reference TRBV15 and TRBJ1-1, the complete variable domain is DAMVIQNPRYQVTQFGKPVTLSCSQTLNHNVMYWYQQKSSQAPKLLFHYYDKDFNNEADTPDNFQSRRPNTSFCFLDIRSPGLGDTAMYLCATSSDRGRQAFFGQGTRLTVV.

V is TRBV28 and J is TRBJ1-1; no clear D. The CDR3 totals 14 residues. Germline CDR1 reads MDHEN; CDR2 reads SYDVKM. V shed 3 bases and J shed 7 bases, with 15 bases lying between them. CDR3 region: CASSLRAGRSEAFF. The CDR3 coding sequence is TGTGCCAGCAGTTTGAGGGCCGGACGAAGTGAAGCTTTCTTT.

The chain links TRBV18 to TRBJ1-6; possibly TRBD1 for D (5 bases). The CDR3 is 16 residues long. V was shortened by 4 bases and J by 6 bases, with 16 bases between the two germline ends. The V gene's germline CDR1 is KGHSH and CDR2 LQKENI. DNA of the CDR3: TGTGCCAGCTCACTTACTGACGGTGGGGCTAATTCACCCCTCCACTTT. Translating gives CASSLTDGGANSPLHF.

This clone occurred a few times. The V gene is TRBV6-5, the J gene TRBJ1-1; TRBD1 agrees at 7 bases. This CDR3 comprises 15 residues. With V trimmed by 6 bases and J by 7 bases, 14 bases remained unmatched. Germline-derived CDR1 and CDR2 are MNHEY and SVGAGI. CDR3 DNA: TGTGCCAGCAGCCAAAAAAACAGGGGATGGGATGAAGCTTTCTTT. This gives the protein CASSQKNRGWDEAFF.

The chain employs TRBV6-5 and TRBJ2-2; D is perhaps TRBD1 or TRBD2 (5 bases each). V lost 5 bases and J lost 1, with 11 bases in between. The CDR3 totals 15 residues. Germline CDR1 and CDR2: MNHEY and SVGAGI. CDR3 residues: CASSPRDVNTGELFF. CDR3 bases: TGTGCCAGCAGTCCCCGGGACGTGAACACCGGGGAGCTGTTTTTT.

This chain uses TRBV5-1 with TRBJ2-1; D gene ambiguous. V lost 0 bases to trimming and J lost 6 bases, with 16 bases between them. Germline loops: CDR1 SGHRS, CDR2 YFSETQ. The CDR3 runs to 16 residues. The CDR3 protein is CASSLVASSTFNEQFF. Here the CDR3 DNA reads TGCGCCAGCAGCTTGGTGGCCTCTAGTACATTCAATGAGCAGTTCTTC.

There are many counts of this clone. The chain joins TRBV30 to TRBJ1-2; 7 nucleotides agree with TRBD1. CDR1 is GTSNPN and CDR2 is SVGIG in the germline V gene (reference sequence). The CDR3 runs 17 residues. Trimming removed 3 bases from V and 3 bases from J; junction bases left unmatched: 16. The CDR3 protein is CAWRGGSGGETYYGYTF. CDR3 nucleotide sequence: TGTGCCTGGAGGGGAGGGTCAGGGGGAGAAACTTACTATGGCTACACCTTC.

The CDR3 sequence is CASSLGQGNIQYF. Here the CDR3 DNA reads TGCGCCAGCAGCTTAGGACAGGGGAACATTCAGTACTTC. This chain links TRBV5-1 with TRBJ2-4, with 9 bases matching TRBD1. V lost 2 bases to trimming and J lost 7 bases; unmatched junction nucleotides: 1. This CDR3 has 13 amino acids. The germline V gene encodes CDR1 SGHRS and CDR2 YFSETQ.

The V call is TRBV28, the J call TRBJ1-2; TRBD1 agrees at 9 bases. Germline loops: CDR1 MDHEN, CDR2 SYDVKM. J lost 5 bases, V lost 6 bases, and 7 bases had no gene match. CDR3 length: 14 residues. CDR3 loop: CASSLQGAFYGYTF. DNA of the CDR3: TGTGCCAGCAGCCTACAGGGGGCTTTTTATGGCTACACCTTC.

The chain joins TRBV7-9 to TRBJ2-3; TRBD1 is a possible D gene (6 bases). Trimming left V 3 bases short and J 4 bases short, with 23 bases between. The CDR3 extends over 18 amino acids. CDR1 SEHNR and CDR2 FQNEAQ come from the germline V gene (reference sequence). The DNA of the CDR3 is TGTGCCAGCAGCTTTTTTTCCCACGGACAGTTTCCTTCAGATACGCAGTATTTT. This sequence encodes CASSFFSHGQFPSDTQYF.

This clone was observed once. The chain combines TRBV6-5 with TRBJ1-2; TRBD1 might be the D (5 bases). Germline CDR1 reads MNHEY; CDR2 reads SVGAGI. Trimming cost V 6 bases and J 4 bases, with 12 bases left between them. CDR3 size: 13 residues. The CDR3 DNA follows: TGTGCCAGCAGCGGGGACGGTCTCTATGGCTACACCTTC. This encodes CASSGDGLYGYTF.

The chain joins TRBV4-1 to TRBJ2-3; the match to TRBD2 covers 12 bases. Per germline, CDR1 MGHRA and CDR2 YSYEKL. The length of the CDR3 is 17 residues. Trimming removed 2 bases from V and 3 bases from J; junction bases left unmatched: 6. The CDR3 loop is CASSQPLLAGGTDTQYF. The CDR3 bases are TGCGCCAGCAGCCAACCTCTACTAGCGGGGGGAACAGATACGCAGTATTTT.